Below, one TCR beta chain is given with its context. CDR3 length: 13 amino acids. Germline CDR1 is SEHNR and CDR2 is FQNEAQ (reference sequence). Trimming cost V 8 bases and J 8 bases, with 18 bases left between them. Sequencing used immunoSEQ multiplex PCR; TCRdb keeps in-frame clones, though not all of them. The sample lists roughly 200,000 clones, more than 75% seen once, with approximately 7.6% in the top ten. These data belong to a study of blood T cell repertoires in COVID-19. Seattle participants joined during active infection and were tracked over time. This sequence was found in a woman aged 80 or over with COVID-19, enrolled during active disease. The gene calls are TRBV7-9 and TRBJ1-2; the D gene is possibly TRBD1 (5 bases). Sequences were obtained from peripheral blood. This chain's CDR3 is CASREAGSSGYTF. CDR3 nucleotide sequence: TGTGCCAGCCGCGAGGCAGGGTCTTCGGGCTACACCTTC.